This T cell receptor (beta chain) appears in the sequencing data of a study of blood T cell repertoires in COVID-19. Assay: immunoSEQ multiplex PCR; the TCRdb copy retains only in-frame clones and omits some. This sample has approximately 51,000 clones; around 86% occur once, and the top ten carry 2% to 2.5%. Germline loops: CDR1 GTSNPN, CDR2 SVGIG (reference sequence). CDR3 length equals 11 residues. Trimming removed 0 bases at V and 9 bases at J, with 6 bases between. Sequencing was carried out using peripheral blood. The chain couples TRBV30 to TRBJ2-1; possible D gene TRBD2, 6 bases. The receptor was derived from a woman of 80 years or more with COVID-19, enrolled during active disease. The CDR3 nucleotides read TGTGCCTGGAGTGTGGGGGGTGAGCAGTTCTTC. This sequence encodes CAWSVGGEQFF. Drawing the rest from reference TRBV30 and TRBJ2-1, the complete variable domain is SQTIHQWPATLVQPVGSPLSLECTVEGTSNPNLYWYRQAAGRGLQLLFYSVGIGQISSEVPQNLSASRPQDRQFILSSKKLLLSDSGFYLCAWSVGGEQFFGPGTRLTVL.